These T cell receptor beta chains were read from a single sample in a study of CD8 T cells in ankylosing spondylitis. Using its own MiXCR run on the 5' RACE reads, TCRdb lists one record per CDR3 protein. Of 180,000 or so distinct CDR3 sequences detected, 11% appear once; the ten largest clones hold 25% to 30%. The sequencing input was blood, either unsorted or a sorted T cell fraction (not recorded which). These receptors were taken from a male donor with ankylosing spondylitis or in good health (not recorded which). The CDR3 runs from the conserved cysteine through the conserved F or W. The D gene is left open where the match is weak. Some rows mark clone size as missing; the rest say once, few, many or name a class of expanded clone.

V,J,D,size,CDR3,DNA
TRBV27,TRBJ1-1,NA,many,CASSYSTTTEAFF,TGTGCCAGCAGTTATTCAACAACCACTGAAGCTTTCTTT
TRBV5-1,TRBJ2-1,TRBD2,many,CASSGGTSGGDNEQFF,TGCGCCAGCAGCGGCGGGACTAGCGGGGGGGACAATGAGCAGTTCTTC
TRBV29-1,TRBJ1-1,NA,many,CSVVAPQDTTEAFF,TGCAGCGTTGTCGCCCCTCAGGATACCACTGAAGCTTTCTTT
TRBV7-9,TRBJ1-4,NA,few,CASSSIKLFF,TGTGCCAGCAGCTCGATAAAACTGTTTTTT
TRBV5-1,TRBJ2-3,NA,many,CASSLNREGTDTQYF,TGCGCCAGCAGCTTAAACAGGGAGGGCACAGATACGCAGTATTTT
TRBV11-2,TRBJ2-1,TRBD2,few,CASTTLGGSINNEQFF,TGTGCCAGCACCACTCTCGGCGGGAGTATAAACAATGAGCAGTTCTTC
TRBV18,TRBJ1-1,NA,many,CASSDGAPGFPTEAFF,TGTGCCAGCTCAGACGGGGCTCCCGGGTTCCCCACTGAAGCTTTCTTT
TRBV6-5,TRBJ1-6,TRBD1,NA,CASSYNRGALHF,TGTGCCAGCAGTTACAACAGGGGGGCCCTCCACTTT
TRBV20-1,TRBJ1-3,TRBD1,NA,CSALDRRGGNTIYF,TGCAGTGCCCTGGACAGGAGGGGGGGAAACACCATATATTTT
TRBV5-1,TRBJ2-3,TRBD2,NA,CASSFALAGASLTDTQYF,TGCGCCAGCAGCTTTGCACTAGCGGGGGCTTCTCTCACAGATACGCAGTATTTT
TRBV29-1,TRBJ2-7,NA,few,CSVVQASGLEQYF,TGCAGCGTTGTGCAGGCCTCAGGGCTCGAGCAGTACTTC
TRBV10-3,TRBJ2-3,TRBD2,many,CAISELAGVVTDTQYF,TGTGCCATCAGTGAGCTAGCGGGGGTAGTCACAGATACGCAGTATTTT
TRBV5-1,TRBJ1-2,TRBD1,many,CASRPVDRARYGYTF,TGCGCCAGCAGACCCGTGGACAGGGCCCGATATGGCTACACCTTC
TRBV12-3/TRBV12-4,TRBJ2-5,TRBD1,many,CASRKDRVGMETQYF,TGTGCCAGCAGAAAGGACAGGGTGGGGATGGAGACCCAGTACTTC
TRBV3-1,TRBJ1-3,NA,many,CASSQPGQLNTIYF,TGTGCCAGCAGCCAACCCGGACAGCTGAACACCATATATTTT
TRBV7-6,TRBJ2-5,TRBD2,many,CASSLSSGRGPETQYF,TGTGCCAGCAGCTTATCTAGCGGGAGGGGCCCAGAGACCCAGTACTTC
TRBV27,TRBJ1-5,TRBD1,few,CASSPQTGGGQPQHF,TGTGCCAGCAGTCCTCAAACAGGGGGGGGTCAGCCCCAGCATTTT
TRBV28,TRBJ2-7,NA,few,CASSFTGGGYEQYF,TGTGCCAGCAGTTTTACAGGGGGAGGGTACGAGCAGTACTTC
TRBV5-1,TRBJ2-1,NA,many,CASSLAELAGYNEQFF,TGCGCCAGCAGCTTGGCCGAATTAGCTGGGTACAATGAGCAGTTCTTC
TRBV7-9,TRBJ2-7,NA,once,CASSADWAYEQYF,TGTGCCAGCAGCGCCGACTGGGCCTACGAGCAGTACTTC
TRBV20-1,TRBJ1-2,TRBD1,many,CSAIDRALGGYTF,TGCAGTGCCATAGACAGGGCGTTAGGTGGCTACACCTTC
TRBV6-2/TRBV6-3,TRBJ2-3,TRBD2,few,CASTTGTSSSDTQYF,TGTGCCAGCACCACCGGGACTAGCTCCTCAGATACGCAGTATTTT
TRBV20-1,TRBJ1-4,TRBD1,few,CSARTGLREKLFF,TGCAGTGCTCGGACAGGGCTAAGGGAAAAACTGTTTTTT
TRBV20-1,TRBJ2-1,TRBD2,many,CSAARAGGFGEQFF,TGCAGTGCCGCCCGGGCGGGAGGGTTCGGTGAGCAGTTCTTC
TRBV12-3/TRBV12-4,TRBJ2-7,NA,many,CASSLLGGGSYEQYF,TGTGCCAGCAGTCTACTTGGGGGCGGGAGCTACGAGCAGTACTTC
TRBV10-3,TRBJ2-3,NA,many,CAISDRVTDTQYF,TGTGCCATCAGTGATCGGGTCACAGATACGCAGTATTTT
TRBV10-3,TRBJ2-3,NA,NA,CAISPLGTGTDTQYF,TGTGCCATCAGCCCTCTGGGTACGGGGACAGATACGCAGTATTTT
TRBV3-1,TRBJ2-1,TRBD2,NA,CASSQGALAANGNEQFF,TGTGCCAGCAGCCAAGGGGCTCTAGCGGCCAATGGGAATGAGCAGTTCTTC
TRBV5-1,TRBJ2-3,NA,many,CASSLTSLSTQYF,TGCGCCAGCAGCTTGACCTCGCTAAGTACGCAGTATTTT
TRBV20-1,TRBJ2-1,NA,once,CSARDRGGSRSEQFF,TGCAGTGCTAGAGATAGGGGGGGGAGTCGGAGTGAGCAGTTCTTC
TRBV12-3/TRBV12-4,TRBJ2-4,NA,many,CASSFQGFGKNIQYF,TGTGCCAGCAGTTTCCAGGGATTCGGCAAAAACATTCAGTACTTC
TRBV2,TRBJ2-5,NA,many,CASSEVGRTVSQETQYF,TGTGCCAGCAGTGAAGTGGGGAGGACAGTAAGCCAAGAGACCCAGTACTTC
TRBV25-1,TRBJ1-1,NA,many,CASSEYGATEAFF,TGTGCCAGCAGTGAATATGGTGCCACTGAAGCTTTCTTT
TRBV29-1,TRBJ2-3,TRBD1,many,CSVEDPGTGGDTQYF,TGCAGCGTTGAAGATCCCGGGACAGGGGGAGATACGCAGTATTTT
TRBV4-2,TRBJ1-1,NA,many,CASSQESLSQGMNTEAFF,TGTGCCAGCAGCCAAGAGTCCCTATCCCAGGGGATGAACACTGAAGCTTTCTTT
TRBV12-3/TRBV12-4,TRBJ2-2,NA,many,CASGVFHTGELFF,TGTGCCAGCGGGGTCTTCCACACCGGGGAGCTGTTTTTT
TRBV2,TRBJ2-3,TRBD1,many,CASSGSGTGSTDTQYF,TGTGCCAGCAGTGGCTCCGGGACAGGGAGCACAGATACGCAGTATTTT
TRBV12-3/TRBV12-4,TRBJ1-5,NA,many,CASSLLGGGRQPQHF,TGTGCCAGCAGTTTACTAGGGGGTGGTCGTCAGCCCCAGCATTTT
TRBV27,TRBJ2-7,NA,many,CASSYTGGFVSYEQYF,TGTGCCAGCAGCTATACGGGGGGCTTCGTATCCTACGAGCAGTACTTC
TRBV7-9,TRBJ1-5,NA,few,CASSLSSTRGYNQPQHF,TGTGCCAGCAGCTTAAGTTCGACCAGGGGATACAATCAGCCCCAGCATTTT
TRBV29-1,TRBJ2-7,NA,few,CSVAGAVGNYEQYF,TGCAGCGTTGCAGGGGCAGTTGGGAATTACGAGCAGTACTTC
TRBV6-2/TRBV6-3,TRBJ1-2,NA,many,CASIPRTGTTTTNYGYTF,TGTGCCAGCATCCCAAGGACCGGGACAACAACGACTAACTATGGCTACACCTTC
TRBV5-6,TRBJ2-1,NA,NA,CASNYRWDEQFF,TGTGCCAGCAACTATAGGTGGGATGAGCAGTTCTTC
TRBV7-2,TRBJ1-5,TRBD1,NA,CASSATTGSGQPQHF,TGTGCCAGCAGCGCGACGACAGGGTCGGGTCAGCCCCAGCATTTT
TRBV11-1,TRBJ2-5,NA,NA,CASSREEETQYF,TGTGCCAGCAGCCGAGAGGAGGAGACCCAGTACTTC
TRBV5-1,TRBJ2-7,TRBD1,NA,CASSFTHQGQGGYKQYF,TGCGCCAGCAGCTTTACCCACCAGGGACAGGGTGGCTACAAGCAGTACTTC
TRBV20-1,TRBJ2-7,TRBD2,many,CSATLAGGPGEQYF,TGCAGTGCTACGCTAGCGGGGGGGCCAGGCGAGCAGTACTTC
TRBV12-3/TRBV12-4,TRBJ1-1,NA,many,CASSLVGYTEAFF,TGTGCCAGCAGTTTAGTTGGTTACACTGAAGCTTTCTTT
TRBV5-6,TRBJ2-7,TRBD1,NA,CASSPPGQGSYEQYF,TGTGCCAGCAGTCCCCCGGGACAGGGGTCCTACGAGCAGTACTTC
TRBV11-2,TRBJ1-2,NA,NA,CASSLGTTVNYGYTF,TGTGCCAGCAGCTTAGGTACGACAGTTAACTATGGCTACACCTTC
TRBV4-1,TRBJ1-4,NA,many,CASSPGRGSNEKLFF,TGCGCCAGCAGCCCAGGACGAGGTAGTAATGAAAAACTGTTTTTT